The 27 T cell receptor beta chains below all came from one sample that was sequenced in a study. Using its own MiXCR run on the 5' RACE reads, TCRdb lists one record per CDR3 protein. The sample has approximately 23,000 distinct CDR3 sequences; 30% are singletons. The specimen was tumor-infiltrating naive CD4+ T cells sorted from the breast tumor. Subset denoted: naive CD4+ T cells, CD4+CD45RA+CD25-. The receptors stem from a female donor with breast cancer.

This clonotype was recorded at least ten times. V gene TRBV6-2 or TRBV6-3 combines with J gene TRBJ2-1; D is unresolved. CDR1 is MNHEY and CDR2 is SVGEGT in the germline V gene. CDR3 size: 14 residues. V shed 7 bases and J shed 0 bases, with 10 bases lying between them. Written as DNA, the CDR3 is TGTGCCAGCAAGACCACAGCCTCCTACAATGAGCAGTTCTTC. Its translation: CASKTTASYNEQFF.

This clonotype was detected only a few times. The chain links TRBV3-1 to TRBJ2-6; TRBD1 is a possible D gene (5 bases). The CDR3 is made up of 18 amino acids. V was shortened by 4 bases and J by 0 bases, with 16 bases between the two germline ends. Germline CDR1 is LGHDT and CDR2 is YNNKEL (reference sequence). The chain's CDR3 is CASSPTNRQSSGANVLTF. CDR3 in DNA: TGTGCCAGCAGCCCCACGAACAGGCAAAGCTCTGGGGCCAACGTCCTGACTTTC.

This clonotype counts as medium-sized (0.01 to 0.1%). V usage is TRBV29-1 and J usage is TRBJ1-1, with 8 nucleotides matching TRBD1. J gave up 4 bases and V 2 bases, and 12 bases lay outside the gene matches. The CDR3 is 16 amino acids. Germline V gene sequence: CDR1 SQVTM, CDR2 ANQGSEA. The DNA for the CDR3 is TGCAGCGTTGAAAGGGCCAGGGGGCGCGGTGGCACTGAAGCTTTCTTT. Protein product: CSVERARGRGGTEAFF.

This chain links TRBV5-1 with TRBJ2-1; 8 nucleotides align to TRBD2. Trimming cost V 0 bases and J 4 bases; bases outside gene matches: 3. Germline V gene data show CDR1 as SGHRS and CDR2 as YFSETQ. CDR3 length: 15 amino acids. The CDR3: CASSLVAGSYNEQFF. CDR3 nucleotides: TGCGCCAGCAGCTTGGTAGCGGGATCGTACAATGAGCAGTTCTTC.

The chain joins TRBV7-9 to TRBJ1-1, with TRBD1 matching 9 bases. Germline CDR1 and CDR2: SEHNR and FQNEAQ (reference sequence). The CDR3 spans 16 residues. Unmatched junction bases numbered 9, after V lost 5 bases and J lost 2 bases. The CDR3 sequence: CASSPMGTGSNTEAFF. CDR3 DNA: TGTGCCAGCAGCCCCATGGGGACAGGGAGCAACACTGAAGCTTTCTTT.

This clonotype was seen only a few times. The rearrangement uses TRBV12-3 or TRBV12-4 and TRBJ2-4, with D perhaps TRBD1 (5 bases). V was shortened by 5 bases and J by 1 base, with 12 bases between the two germline ends. The CDR3 totals 15 residues. The CDR3 sequence is CASSLQGLAKNIQYF. The CDR3 DNA sequence: TGTGCCAGCAGTCTCCAGGGTCTGGCCAAAAACATTCAGTACTTC.

In its sample, this clonotype was seen a few times. This chain connects TRBV12-3 or TRBV12-4 to TRBJ2-1; D gene ambiguous. Trimming cost V 5 bases and J 7 bases, with 15 bases left between them. The CDR3 has 14 amino acids. CDR3 DNA sequence: TGTGCCAGCAGTCCCCCCGGACGCCCGAATGAGCAGTTCTTC. It encodes CASSPPGRPNEQFF.

The chain recombines TRBV3-1 with TRBJ2-2; D gene uncertain. Per the germline V gene, CDR1 is LGHDT and CDR2 is YNNKEL (reference sequence). Trimming pared 4 bases from V and 3 bases from J, leaving 9 bases between. This CDR3 has 14 amino acids. The chain's CDR3 is CASSPGPYTGELFF. CDR3 sequence (DNA): TGTGCCAGCAGCCCAGGACCGTACACCGGGGAGCTGTTTTTT.

This chain links TRBV2 with TRBJ2-3; D possibly uses TRBD1 or TRBD2 (5 bases each). Germline values: CDR1 SNHLY, CDR2 FYNNEI. The V end lost 6 bases, the J end lost 2 bases, and 12 bases lay between the germline ends. This CDR3 has 14 amino acids. CDR3: CASRALGVTDTQYF. CDR3 nucleotides: TGTGCCAGCAGGGCTCTGGGGGTCACAGATACGCAGTATTTT.

This chain links TRBV12-3 or TRBV12-4 with TRBJ1-5, with D tentatively TRBD1 (5 bases). V lost 9 bases and J 0 bases, leaving 18 bases between the germline ends. The CDR3 covers 16 residues. The CDR3 loop is CASSIAGSGSNQPQHF. The CDR3 region has the DNA TGTGCCAGTAGTATTGCAGGGTCGGGTAGCAATCAGCCCCAGCATTTT.

This chain joins TRBV20-1 and TRBJ1-1; D remains unclear. Germline CDR1 reads DFQATT; CDR2 reads SNEGSKA (reference sequence). CDR3 size: 14 residues. The CDR3 sequence: CRSTRIIMDTEAFF. As DNA, the CDR3 is TGCAGATCAACCCGGATCATCATGGACACTGAAGCTTTCTTT.

In its sample, this clonotype was seen a few times. A much larger clone lies one base from this, so it may be a read error. The V and J genes are TRBV7-2 and TRBJ2-1; no clear D. Deletions cut 4 bases from V and 9 bases from J, with 13 bases between. CDR1 SGHTA and CDR2 FQGNSA come from the germline V gene. The CDR3 consists of 13 residues. This CDR3 is CASSSASGAEQFF. The DNA for the CDR3 is TGTGCCAGCAGCTCAGCGTCGGGTGCTGAGCAGTTCTTC.

This clonotype was seen only a few times. The chain carries TRBV6-6 and TRBJ1-1; 8 bases line up with TRBD1. The V gene's germline CDR1 is MNHNY and CDR2 SVGAGI (reference sequence). The CDR3 contains 14 residues. V trimming: 6 bases; J trimming: 1 base; junction bases outside the gene matches: 4. This chain's CDR3 is CASSQGARNTEAFF. CDR3 coding DNA: TGTGCCAGCAGCCAGGGGGCACGGAACACTGAAGCTTTCTTT.

The rearrangement joins TRBV11-1 to TRBJ2-1; TRBD2 aligns across 12 bases. V dropped 3 bases and J dropped 5; count of bases not matched to a gene: 11. CDR3 length: 18 amino acids. CDR1 SGHAT and CDR2 FQDESV come from the germline V gene (reference sequence). CDR3 amino acids: CASSLGKRRLAGDNEQFF. The CDR3, as DNA: TGTGCCAGCAGCTTGGGCAAAAGAAGACTAGCGGGGGACAATGAGCAGTTCTTC. Full variable domain (missing parts from reference TRBV11-1 and TRBJ2-1): EAEVAQSPRYKITEKSQAVAFWCDPISGHATLYWYRQILGQGPELLVQFQDESVVDDSQLPKDRFSAERLKGVDSTLKIQPAELGDSAMYLCASSLGKRRLAGDNEQFFGPGTRLTVL.

The chain has TRBV29-1 and TRBJ2-3, with D perhaps TRBD1 or TRBD2 (5 bases each). Germline assignment: CDR1 SQVTM and CDR2 ANQGSEA. The V end was cut by 8 bases, the J end by 0 bases, with 18 bases between. This CDR3 spans 15 amino acids. The DNA for the CDR3 is TGCAGCTCAACCGCCCCCGGGACCAGCACAGATACGCAGTATTTT. The encoded protein is CSSTAPGTSTDTQYF.

This clonotype counts as medium-sized (0.01 to 0.1%). The V and J genes are TRBV29-1 and TRBJ2-7; 7 bases are a match to TRBD2. J gave up 0 bases and V 7 bases, and 6 bases lay outside the gene matches. CDR3 size: 13 residues. Looked up from germline, CDR1 is SQVTM and CDR2 is ANQGSEA. In DNA, the CDR3 is TGCAGCGCAAATCCGGGGGGCTCCTACGAGCAGTACTTC. Protein sequence: CSANPGGSYEQYF.

This clonotype has at least ten counts. The rearrangement links TRBV6-5 to TRBJ2-1; D unresolved. This CDR3 contains 14 residues. Germline CDR1 MNHEY, CDR2 SVGAGI. V lost 2 bases, J lost 0 bases, and 5 bases lay in between. The CDR3 sequence is CASSYGSSYNEQFF. DNA for the CDR3: TGTGCCAGCAGTTACGGAAGCTCCTACAATGAGCAGTTCTTC.

This clonotype was seen a handful of times. V usage is TRBV7-3 and J usage is TRBJ2-1, with 8 bases aligning to TRBD1. Germline V gene lookup returns CDR1 SGHTA and CDR2 FQGTGA. This CDR3 has 13 amino acids. Trimming cost V 6 bases and J 5 bases; bases outside gene matches: 3. This CDR3 is CASSLTGDNEQFF. CDR3 bases: TGTGCCAGCAGTCTGACAGGGGACAATGAGCAGTTCTTC.

Only a few counts were recorded for this clonotype. The rearrangement uses TRBV20-1 and TRBJ1-5, with D possibly matching TRBD1 (5 bases). This CDR3 contains 15 residues. Trimming removed 6 bases at V and 4 bases at J, with 19 bases between. CDR1 is DFQATT, CDR2 SNEGSKA, per germline (reference sequence). The CDR3 sequence: CSAPGTGVGNQPQHF. CDR3 sequence (DNA): TGCAGTGCCCCCGGGACGGGGGTGGGTAATCAGCCCCAGCATTTT.

This clonotype was observed many times. The chain joins TRBV7-6 to TRBJ1-3; TRBD1 might be the D (5 bases). CDR1 and CDR2 from the germline V gene are SGHVS and FNYEAQ. V was shortened by 3 bases and J by 0 bases, with 9 bases between the two germline ends. The CDR3 has 15 amino acids. For the CDR3, the DNA is TGTGCCAGCAGCTTCTCGGACAACTCTGGAAACACCATATATTTT. Encoded protein: CASSFSDNSGNTIYF.

Regarding this clonotype: A read error is possible here, since a much larger clone lies one base away. The chain carries TRBV18 and TRBJ2-1; 7 nucleotides match TRBD2. The CDR3 covers 17 residues. J lost 10 bases, V lost 2 bases, and 17 bases had no gene match. CDR1 is KGHSH and CDR2 is LQKENI in the germline V gene. CDR3 sequence (DNA): TGTGCCAGCTCACCAGATGCATGCGGGAGCCCTCGAAGGGAGCAGTTCTTC. The encoded protein is CASSPDACGSPRREQFF.

This chain links TRBV29-1 with TRBJ1-6; D unclear. The V and J ends lost 4 bases and 8 bases respectively, with 27 bases between them. The CDR3 has 18 amino acids. The germline CDR1 and CDR2 sequences are SQVTM and ANQGSEA. The chain's CDR3 is CSVGWFDGPPTGYSPLHF. The CDR3 DNA reads TGCAGCGTTGGATGGTTTGATGGGCCACCCACCGGCTATTCACCCCTCCACTTT.

This clonotype appeared many times. The gene calls are TRBV2 and TRBJ2-1; the match to TRBD2 covers 9 bases. Trimming at V came to 1 base and at J to 9 bases, leaving 13 bases not matched to a gene. Germline-derived CDR1 and CDR2 are SNHLY and FYNNEI. The CDR3 is made up of 17 amino acids. CDR3 DNA sequence: TGTGCCAGCAGTGAAGGAGGCGGGAGGGCCCCTTATGCTGAGCAGTTCTTC. Translation gives CASSEGGGRAPYAEQFF.

J is TRBJ2-1 and V is TRBV20-1; perhaps TRBD1 as D (5 bases). Trimming left V 0 bases short and J 7 bases short, with 16 bases between. CDR1 DFQATT and CDR2 SNEGSKA come from the germline V gene (reference sequence). The length of the CDR3 is 15 residues. The CDR3 coding sequence is TGCAGTGCTAGAGACATTGGGGCAGCGAGGAATGAGCAGTTCTTC. Translation gives CSARDIGAARNEQFF.

As to this clonotype: A much larger clone differs from this one at a single base, so this may be a read error. The chain recombines TRBV5-1 with TRBJ1-1; D perhaps matches TRBD1 (5 bases). The ends were cut back, 0 bases at V and 6 bases at J, with 12 bases in the middle. Germline V lookup: CDR1 SGHRS, CDR2 YFSETQ. The CDR3 runs 14 residues. The CDR3 region has the DNA TGCGCCAGCAGCTTGGGACAGTGGGCTTCTGAAGCTTTCTTT. Amino acids: CASSLGQWASEAFF.

At least ten counts were recorded for this clonotype. This rearrangement joins TRBV5-1 to TRBJ1-4, with D perhaps matching TRBD1 (6 bases). V was cut by 2 bases and J by 6 bases, with 11 bases left in between. The CDR3 extends over 14 amino acids. The germline gives CDR1 SGHRS, CDR2 YFSETQ. CDR3 amino acids: CASSFGQSDEKLFF. The CDR3 bases are TGCGCCAGCAGCTTCGGACAGTCTGATGAAAAACTGTTTTTT.

The genes are TRBV7-3 and TRBJ1-1; 7 nucleotides agree with TRBD1. Germline V gives CDR1 SGHTA, CDR2 FQGTGA. V lost 5 bases and J lost 6; bases outside the gene matches: 12. The CDR3 is made up of 15 amino acids. The CDR3 coding sequence is TGTGCCAGCAGCACCACGGAGGGGGCAGGGTCTGAAGCTTTCTTT. This sequence encodes CASSTTEGAGSEAFF.